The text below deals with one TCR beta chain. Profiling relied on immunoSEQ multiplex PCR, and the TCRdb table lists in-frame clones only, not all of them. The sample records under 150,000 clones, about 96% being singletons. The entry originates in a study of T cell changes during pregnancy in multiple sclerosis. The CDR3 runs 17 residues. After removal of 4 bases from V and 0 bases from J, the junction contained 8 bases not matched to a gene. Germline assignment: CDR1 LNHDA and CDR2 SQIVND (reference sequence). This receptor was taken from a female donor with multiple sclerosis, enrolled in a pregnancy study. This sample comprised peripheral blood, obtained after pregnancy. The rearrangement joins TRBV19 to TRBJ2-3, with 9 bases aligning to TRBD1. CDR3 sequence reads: CASSKPYGTGSTDTQYF. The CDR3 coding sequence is TGTGCCAGTAGTAAGCCCTACGGGACAGGGAGCACAGATACGCAGTATTTT.